These 14 T cell receptor beta chains were all obtained from the same sample, sequenced in a study of blood T cell repertoires in COVID-19. TCRdb's copy holds only in-frame clones and misses some; the assay was immunoSEQ multiplex PCR. The sample records roughly 170,000 clones, about 72% being singletons. Sequenced: PBMCs or T cells enriched from blood (not recorded which). The receptors here all came from a woman aged 45-59 years who had recovered from COVID-19.

V usage is TRBV9 and J usage is TRBJ1-6, with 7 bases aligning to TRBD1. Per the germline V gene, CDR1 is SGDLS and CDR2 is YYNGEE. The V gene end was trimmed by 3 bases and the J gene end by 10 bases; junction bases not matched to a gene: 13. This CDR3 is built from 16 residues. The CDR3 loop is CASSGPKGAQISPLHF. CDR3 DNA: TGTGCCAGCAGCGGCCCCAAGGGGGCGCAGATCTCACCCCTCCACTTT.

The chain employs TRBV6-5 and TRBJ2-7, with 10 bases fitting TRBD2. The CDR3 extends over 15 amino acids. V lost 5 bases, J lost 2 bases, and 6 bases stayed unmatched. Looked up from germline, CDR1 is MNHEY and CDR2 is SVGAGI. In DNA form, the CDR3 reads TGTGCCAGCAGTATAACTAGCGGGATAACCTACGAGCAGTACTTC. The encoded protein is CASSITSGITYEQYF.

A remark on this clone: The sample carries other DNA sequences with the same CDR3. This chain joins TRBV3-1 (or the pseudogene TRBV3-2) and TRBJ1-1, with TRBD1 as a possible D gene (6 bases). CDR1 LGHDT and CDR2 YNNKEL come from the germline V gene (reference sequence). Deletions cut 1 base from V and 4 bases from J, with 7 bases between. CDR3 length: 13 residues. DNA for the CDR3: TGTGCCAGCAGCCAAGGCAGGGGCACTGAAGCTTTCTTT. This codes for CASSQGRGTEAFF.

The chain employs TRBV4-2 and TRBJ2-3, with 7 bases that match TRBD2. The CDR3 has 15 residues. Germline CDR1 and CDR2: LGHNA and YNFKEQ. Trimming at V came to 2 bases and at J to 2 bases, leaving 4 bases not matched to a gene. CDR3 DNA sequence: TGTGCCAGCAGCCAACTCGGGACTACCACAGATACGCAGTATTTT. This sequence encodes CASSQLGTTTDTQYF.

The CDR3 spells CASGDSSMNTEAFF. DNA of the CDR3: TGTGCCAGTGGGGACAGTTCCATGAACACTGAAGCTTTCTTT. The chain is built from TRBV19 and TRBJ1-1; 7 bases map to TRBD1. The CDR3 has 14 amino acids. V shed 8 bases and J 0 bases; nucleotides not matched to a gene: 6. Germline CDR1 and CDR2: LNHDA and SQIVND (reference sequence).

This clone was detected a few times. The rearrangement joins TRBV28 to TRBJ2-7; 9 nucleotides align to TRBD2. V shed 2 bases and J 2 bases; nucleotides not matched to a gene: 1. The germline V gene has CDR1 MDHEN and CDR2 SYDVKM. This CDR3 region has 14 residues. This CDR3 is CASSLAGGTYEQYF. The CDR3 DNA is TGTGCCAGCAGTTTAGCGGGAGGGACCTACGAGCAGTACTTC.

The chain links TRBV21-1 to TRBJ2-7; the D call in the table, TRBD1, was not verified against the DNA. TRBV21-1 is deemed a pseudogene. The CDR3 has 14 residues. CDR3 residues: CASSKETGRYEQYF. The CDR3 DNA sequence: TGTGCCAGCAGCAAAGAGACAGGTAGGTACGAGCAGTACTTC.

The J gene is TRBJ2-3, the V gene TRBV14; 7 bases agree with TRBD2. CDR3 length: 17 amino acids. V lost 1 base to trimming and J lost 1 base; unmatched junction nucleotides: 8. CDR1 is SGHDN and CDR2 is FVKESK in the germline V gene. CDR3 coding DNA: TGTGCCAGCAGCCAAGTCAGGGAGGGGACGGGCACAGATACGCAGTATTTT. Its protein product is CASSQVREGTGTDTQYF.

This chain uses TRBV12-3 or TRBV12-4 with TRBJ1-4, with D possibly being TRBD1 (5 bases). The CDR3 loop spans 12 amino acids. V was cut by 7 bases and J by 4 bases, with 7 bases left in between. CDR3 amino acids: CASTGGNEKLFF. The CDR3 nucleotides are TGTGCCAGCACCGGGGGTAATGAAAAACTGTTTTTT.

This clone came up a few times. V gene TRBV27 combines with J gene TRBJ2-2; 7 nucleotides match TRBD2. Germline CDR1 and CDR2: MNHEY and SMNVEV (reference sequence). Trimming took 3 bases from V and 1 from J; bases not matched to a gene: 2. The length of the CDR3 is 15 residues. CDR3 amino acids: CASSLASGNTGELFF. CDR3 in DNA: TGTGCCAGCAGTTTGGCTAGCGGGAACACCGGGGAGCTGTTTTTT.

The chain links TRBV7-9 to TRBJ2-5; TRBD2 matches at 9 bases. This CDR3 spans 15 amino acids. Germline CDR1 and CDR2: SEHNR and FQNEAQ (reference sequence). J lost 5 bases, V lost 5 bases, and 9 bases had no gene match. The chain's CDR3 is CASSDRLAAGETQYF. The CDR3 DNA sequence: TGTGCCAGCAGCGATCGACTAGCGGCGGGGGAGACCCAGTACTTC.

This chain joins TRBV9 and TRBJ1-2; the match to TRBD1 covers 7 bases. The ends lost 3 bases at V and 3 bases at J; junction bases unmatched: 17. The CDR3 is 18 residues long. Germline CDR1 and CDR2: SGDLS and YYNGEE. CDR3 in amino acids: CASSAAGTAPGGDYGYTF. In nucleotides, the CDR3 is TGTGCCAGCAGCGCTGCCGGGACAGCGCCCGGAGGTGACTATGGCTACACCTTC.

This clone has just one count. The V call is TRBV7-9, the J call TRBJ2-4; weak D call: TRBD2 (7 bases). CDR1 and CDR2 from the germline V gene are SEHNR and FQNEAQ (reference sequence). V lost 6 bases and J lost 7, with 16 bases in between. CDR3 length: 14 amino acids. CDR3 coding DNA: TGTGCCAGCAGTTGGGGGGGCGAGTCGAACATTCAGTACTTC. Translated, it gives CASSWGGESNIQYF.

This clone is a singleton in its sample. This chain connects TRBV27 to TRBJ1-5; 9 bases are shared with TRBD1. Germline V gives CDR1 MNHEY, CDR2 SMNVEV (reference sequence). The CDR3 contains 16 residues. The V segment lost 5 bases and the J segment 6 bases; nucleotides outside the gene matches: 11. CDR3 in amino acids: CASSQTSQGARQPQHF. CDR3 coding DNA: TGTGCCAGCAGTCAGACCTCACAGGGGGCTCGTCAGCCCCAGCATTTT.